The present T cell receptor beta chain was sequenced within a study of early T cells in non-severe SARS-CoV-2 infection. Across the study: Sequencing targeted bulk RNA from unsorted whole blood, leaving chains unpaired.

Individual cDNA molecules received unique molecular identifiers. From the 5' RACE reads, TCRdb called clonotypes with MiXCR, one entry per CDR3 protein. The sample carries 120,000 or so distinct CDR3 sequences, 10% to 15% recorded once. Worth noting for this clonotype: Its specificity is not known.

Study-level findings and limits: Matching with VDJdb favored anti-spike CD8 responses (missing private and CD4 specificities).

This TCR derives from an adult who was a healthcare worker with PCR-confirmed SARS-CoV-2 infection or an uninfected control (not recorded which). This specimen consisted of whole blood, obtained at baseline.

The CDR3, as DNA: TGCAGCGCCGGGCCCCAGTCTGGAGGCTACACCTTC. This codes for CSAGPQSGGYTF. The chain uses TRBV29-1 and TRBJ1-2; D remains ambiguous. Germline V gene lookup returns CDR1 SQVTM and CDR2 ANQGSEA. There are 12 residues in the CDR3. Trimming removed 7 bases at V and 8 bases at J, with 17 bases between.